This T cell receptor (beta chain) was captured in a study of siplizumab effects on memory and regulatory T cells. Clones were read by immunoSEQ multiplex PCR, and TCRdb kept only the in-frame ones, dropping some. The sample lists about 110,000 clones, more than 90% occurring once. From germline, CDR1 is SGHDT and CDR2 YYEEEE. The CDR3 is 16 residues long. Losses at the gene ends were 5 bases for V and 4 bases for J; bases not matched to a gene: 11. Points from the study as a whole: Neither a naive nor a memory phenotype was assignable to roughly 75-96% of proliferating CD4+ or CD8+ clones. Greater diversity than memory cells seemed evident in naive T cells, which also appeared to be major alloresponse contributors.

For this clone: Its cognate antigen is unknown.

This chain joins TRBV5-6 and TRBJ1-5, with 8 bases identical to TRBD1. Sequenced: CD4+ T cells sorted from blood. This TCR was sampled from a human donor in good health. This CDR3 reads CASSEQGGRWNQPQHF. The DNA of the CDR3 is TGTGCCAGCAGTGAACAGGGGGGCAGATGGAATCAGCCCCAGCATTTT.